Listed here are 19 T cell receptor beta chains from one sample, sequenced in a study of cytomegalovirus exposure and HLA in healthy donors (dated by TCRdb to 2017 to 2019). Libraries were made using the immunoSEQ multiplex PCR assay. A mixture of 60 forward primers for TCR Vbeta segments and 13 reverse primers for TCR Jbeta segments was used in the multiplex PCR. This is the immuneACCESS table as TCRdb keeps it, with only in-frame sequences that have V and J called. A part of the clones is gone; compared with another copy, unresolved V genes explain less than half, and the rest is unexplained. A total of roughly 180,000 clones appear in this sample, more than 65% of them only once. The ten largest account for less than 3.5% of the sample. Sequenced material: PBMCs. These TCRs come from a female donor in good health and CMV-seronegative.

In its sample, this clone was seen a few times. Written as DNA, the CDR3 is TGTGCCAGCAGCCCCTTAGGGAGCGGGAGAGTTAATGAGCAGTTCTTC. Translated: CASSPLGSGRVNEQFF. The gene calls are TRBV9 and TRBJ2-1; 8 bases align to TRBD2. The CDR3 runs 16 residues. From germline, CDR1 is SGDLS and CDR2 YYNGEE. Trimming cost V 4 bases and J 7 bases; bases outside gene matches: 13.

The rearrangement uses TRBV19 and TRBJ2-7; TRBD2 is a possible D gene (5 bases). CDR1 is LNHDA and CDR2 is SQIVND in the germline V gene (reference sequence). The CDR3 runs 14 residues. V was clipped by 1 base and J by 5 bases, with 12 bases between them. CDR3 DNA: TGTGCCAGTAGTATAGCCTCACTAGAGAACGAGCAGTACTTC. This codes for CASSIASLENEQYF.

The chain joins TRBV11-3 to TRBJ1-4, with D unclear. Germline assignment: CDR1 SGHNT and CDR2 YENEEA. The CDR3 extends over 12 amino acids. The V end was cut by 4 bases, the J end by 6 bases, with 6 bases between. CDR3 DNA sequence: TGTGCCAGCAGCTGGAGAGATGAAAAACTGTTTTTT. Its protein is CASSWRDEKLFF.

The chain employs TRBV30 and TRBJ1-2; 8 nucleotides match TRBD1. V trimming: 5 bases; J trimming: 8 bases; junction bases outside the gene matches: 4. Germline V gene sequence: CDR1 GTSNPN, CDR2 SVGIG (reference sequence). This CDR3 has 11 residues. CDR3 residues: CAWSDRGGYTF. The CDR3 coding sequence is TGTGCCTGGTCCGACAGGGGCGGCTACACCTTC. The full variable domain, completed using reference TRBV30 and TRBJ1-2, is SQTIHQWPATLVQPVGSPLSLECTVEGTSNPNLYWYRQAAGRGLQLLFYSVGIGQISSEVPQNLSASRPQDRQFILSSKKLLLSDSGFYLCAWSDRGGYTFGSGTRLTVV.

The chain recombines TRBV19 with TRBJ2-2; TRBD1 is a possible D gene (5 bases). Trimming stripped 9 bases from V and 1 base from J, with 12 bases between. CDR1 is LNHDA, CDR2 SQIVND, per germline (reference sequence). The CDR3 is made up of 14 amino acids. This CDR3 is CASSRQLNTGELFF. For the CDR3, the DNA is TGTGCCAGCTCTAGACAGTTGAACACCGGGGAGCTGTTTTTT.

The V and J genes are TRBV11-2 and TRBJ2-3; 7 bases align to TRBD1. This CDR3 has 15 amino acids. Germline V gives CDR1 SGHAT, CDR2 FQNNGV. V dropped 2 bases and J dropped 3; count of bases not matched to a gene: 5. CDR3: CASSLLTGPTDTQYF. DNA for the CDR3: TGTGCCAGCAGCTTATTGACAGGGCCGACAGATACGCAGTATTTT.

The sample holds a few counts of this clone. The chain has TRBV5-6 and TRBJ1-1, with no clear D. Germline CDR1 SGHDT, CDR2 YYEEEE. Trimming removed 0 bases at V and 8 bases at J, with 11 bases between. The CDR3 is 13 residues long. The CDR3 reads CASSLARGPEAFF. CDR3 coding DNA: TGTGCCAGCAGCTTGGCCCGCGGGCCGGAAGCTTTCTTT.

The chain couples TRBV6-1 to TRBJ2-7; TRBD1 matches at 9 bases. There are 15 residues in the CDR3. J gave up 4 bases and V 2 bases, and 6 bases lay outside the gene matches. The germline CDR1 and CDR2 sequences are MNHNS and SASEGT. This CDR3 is CASSEPQGAKYEQYF. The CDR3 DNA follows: TGTGCCAGCAGTGAACCACAGGGGGCTAAATACGAGCAGTACTTC.

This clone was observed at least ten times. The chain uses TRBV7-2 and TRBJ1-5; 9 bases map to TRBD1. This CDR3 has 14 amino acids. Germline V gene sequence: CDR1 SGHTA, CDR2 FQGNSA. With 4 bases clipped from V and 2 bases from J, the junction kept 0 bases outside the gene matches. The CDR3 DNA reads TGTGCCAGCAGCTGGACAGGGGGCAATCAGCCCCAGCATTTT. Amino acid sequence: CASSWTGGNQPQHF.

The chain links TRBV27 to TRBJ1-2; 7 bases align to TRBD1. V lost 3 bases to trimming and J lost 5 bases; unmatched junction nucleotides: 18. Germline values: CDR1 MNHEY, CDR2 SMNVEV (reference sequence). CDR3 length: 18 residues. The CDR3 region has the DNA TGTGCCAGCAGTTTGAATCAACATGAAGGGGGCCGAAGATATGGCTACACCTTC. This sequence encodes CASSLNQHEGGRRYGYTF.

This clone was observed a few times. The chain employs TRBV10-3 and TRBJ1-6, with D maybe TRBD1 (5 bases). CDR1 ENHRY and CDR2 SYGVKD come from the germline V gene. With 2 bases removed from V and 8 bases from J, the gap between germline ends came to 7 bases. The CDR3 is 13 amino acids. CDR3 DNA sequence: TGTGCCATCAGTGAGCAGGGTGATTCACCCCTCCACTTT. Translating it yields CAISEQGDSPLHF.

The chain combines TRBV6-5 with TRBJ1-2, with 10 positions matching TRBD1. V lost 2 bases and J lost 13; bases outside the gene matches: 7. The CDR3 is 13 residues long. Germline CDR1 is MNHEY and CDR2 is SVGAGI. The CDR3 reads CASSYTGQGEGTF. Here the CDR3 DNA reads TGTGCCAGCAGTTACACCGGACAGGGGGAAGGCACCTTC.

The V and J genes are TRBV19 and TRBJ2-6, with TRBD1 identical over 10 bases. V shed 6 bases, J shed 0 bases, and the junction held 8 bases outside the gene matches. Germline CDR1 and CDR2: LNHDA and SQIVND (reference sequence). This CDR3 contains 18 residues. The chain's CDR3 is CASSVGTGDSSGANVLTF. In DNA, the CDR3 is TGTGCCAGTAGCGTCGGGACAGGGGACAGCTCTGGGGCCAACGTCCTGACTTTC. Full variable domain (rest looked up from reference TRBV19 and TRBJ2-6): DGGITQSPKYLFRKEGQNVTLSCEQNLNHDAMYWYRQDPGQGLRLIYYSQIVNDFQKGDIAEGYSVSREKKESFPLTVTSAQKNPTAFYLCASSVGTGDSSGANVLTFGAGSRLTVL.

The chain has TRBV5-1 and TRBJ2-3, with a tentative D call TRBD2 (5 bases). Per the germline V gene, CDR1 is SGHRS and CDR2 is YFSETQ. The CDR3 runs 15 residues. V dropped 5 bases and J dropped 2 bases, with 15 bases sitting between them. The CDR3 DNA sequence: TGCGCCAGCAGTGTGCGACTACTCGACACAGATACGCAGTATTTT. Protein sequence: CASSVRLLDTDTQYF.

CDR3 in amino acids: CASRASAYNEQFF. CDR3 DNA: TGTGCCAGTAGGGCTAGCGCTTACAATGAGCAGTTCTTC. The rearrangement joins TRBV19 to TRBJ2-1, with a possible D match to TRBD2 (6 bases). The V end lost 6 bases, the J end lost 4 bases, and 10 bases lay between the germline ends. CDR3 size: 13 residues. Per the germline V gene, CDR1 is LNHDA and CDR2 is SQIVND (reference sequence).

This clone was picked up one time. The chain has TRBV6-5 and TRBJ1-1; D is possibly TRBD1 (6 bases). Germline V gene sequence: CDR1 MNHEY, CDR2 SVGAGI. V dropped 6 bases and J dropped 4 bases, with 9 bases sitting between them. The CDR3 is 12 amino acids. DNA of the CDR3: TGTGCCAGCAGCAGGGGTTCCACTGAAGCTTTCTTT. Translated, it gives CASSRGSTEAFF.

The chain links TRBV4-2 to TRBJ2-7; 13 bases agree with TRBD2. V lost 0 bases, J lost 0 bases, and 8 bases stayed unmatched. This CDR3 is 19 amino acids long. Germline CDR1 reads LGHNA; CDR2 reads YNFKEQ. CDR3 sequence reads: CASSQERLRTSGSSYEQYF. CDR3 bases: TGTGCCAGCAGCCAAGAACGGCTGAGGACTAGCGGGAGCTCCTACGAGCAGTACTTC.

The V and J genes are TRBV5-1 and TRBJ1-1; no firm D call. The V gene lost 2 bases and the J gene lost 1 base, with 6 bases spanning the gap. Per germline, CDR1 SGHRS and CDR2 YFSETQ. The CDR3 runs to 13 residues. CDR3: CASSFKQNTEAFF. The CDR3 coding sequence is TGCGCCAGCAGCTTCAAACAGAACACTGAAGCTTTCTTT.

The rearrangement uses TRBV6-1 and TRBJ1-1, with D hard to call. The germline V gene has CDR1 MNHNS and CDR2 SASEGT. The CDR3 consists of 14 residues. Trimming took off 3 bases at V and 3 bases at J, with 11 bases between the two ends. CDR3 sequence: CASSEIRLDTEAFF. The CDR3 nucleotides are TGTGCCAGCAGTGAGATCCGTTTAGACACTGAAGCTTTCTTT.